Listed here are 14 T cell receptor beta chains from one sample, sequenced in a study of glioma-infiltrating T cells. Using RNA template, CDR3s of TCR alpha and beta were amplified with iRepertoire arm-PCR. Using its own MiXCR run on the multiplex PCR reads, TCRdb lists one record per CDR3 protein. The data show approximately 120,000 distinct CDR3 sequences, 20% to 25% seen once. Sequenced: glioma tissue, nonneoplastic brain tissue, or PBMCs (not recorded which). The receptors here all came from a human donor with low-grade glioma or glioblastoma, undergoing nonglioma brain surgery, or in good health (not recorded which).

The rearrangement joins TRBV7-8 to TRBJ1-1; D is unclear. The length of the CDR3 is 14 residues. V lost 1 base, J lost 8 bases, and 14 bases lay in between. Per germline, CDR1 SGHVS and CDR2 FQNEAQ. This CDR3 is CASSLGRLRLEAFF. The CDR3 nucleotides are TGTGCCAGCAGCTTAGGACGGCTTCGCCTAGAAGCTTTCTTT.

In this sample, this clonotype turned up many times. V gene TRBV7-6 combines with J gene TRBJ2-7; D is possibly TRBD1 (6 bases). This CDR3 has 14 residues. Germline V lookup: CDR1 SGHVS, CDR2 FNYEAQ. Trimming cost V 2 bases and J 2 bases, with 10 bases left between them. CDR3 region: CASSLTGRPYEQYF. The CDR3 nucleotides are TGTGCCAGCAGCTTAACAGGGCGTCCCTACGAGCAGTACTTC.

This chain connects TRBV5-1 to TRBJ2-5; 10 bases are a match to TRBD1. V gave up 3 bases and J gave up 3 bases; unmatched junction bases: 5. Germline CDR1 and CDR2: SGHRS and YFSETQ. CDR3 size: 15 residues. In DNA, the CDR3 is TGCGCCAGCAGCTACCCCGGGACAGGGGAAGAGACCCAGTACTTC. Its translation is CASSYPGTGEETQYF.

Comments on this clonotype: In this CDR3 the conserved last residue, phenylalanine or tryptophan, is missing, so a read error is likely. The chain employs TRBV18 and TRBJ2-5; TRBD2 is a possible D gene (6 bases). CDR1 is KGHSH, CDR2 LQKENI, per germline. The ends were cut back, 3 bases at V and 5 bases at J, with 7 bases in the middle. CDR3 size: 12 residues. In nucleotides, the CDR3 is TGTGCCAGCTCACCCGCGGGGGAGACCCAGTACTTA. As protein: CASSPAGETQYL.

This clonotype was observed at least ten times. The chain employs TRBV11-2 and TRBJ1-1; D remains ambiguous. Trimming pared 1 base from V and 0 bases from J, leaving 15 bases between. CDR1 and CDR2 (germline): SGHAT, FQNNGV. The CDR3 has 17 amino acids. The CDR3 DNA sequence: TGTGCCAGCAGCTTAGGATCGTATCGGGTCATGAACACTGAAGCTTTCTTT. The encoded protein is CASSLGSYRVMNTEAFF.

This clonotype showed up many times. The chain has TRBV19 and TRBJ2-7; 9 bases agree with TRBD2. V lost 3 bases, J lost 2 bases, and 14 bases stayed unmatched. The CDR3 sequence is 18 residues long. Germline V gives CDR1 LNHDA, CDR2 SQIVND (reference sequence). Here the CDR3 DNA reads TGTGCCAGTAGTATCGGCCTAGCGGGGACACTCCGAGCCTACGAGCAGTACTTC. Translating gives CASSIGLAGTLRAYEQYF.

Many counts were recorded for this clonotype. The V and J genes are TRBV18 and TRBJ2-3; 7 bases align to TRBD2. From germline, CDR1 is KGHSH and CDR2 LQKENI. With 11 bases clipped from V and 2 bases from J, the junction kept 7 bases outside the gene matches. The CDR3 is made up of 13 amino acids. CDR3 DNA: TGTGCCGGACTAGAGCGAACCACAGATACGCAGTATTTT. Its translation: CAGLERTTDTQYF.

Turning to this clonotype: A much more abundant neighbour one base away suggests this may be a read error. The chain couples TRBV20-1 to TRBJ2-1; D not certain. Germline lookup yields CDR1 DFQATT and CDR2 SNEGSKA (reference sequence). CDR3 size: 11 residues. The CDR3: CSATTYNGQFF. In DNA form, the CDR3 reads TGCAGTGCTACCACGTACAATGGGCAGTTCTTC.

This clonotype was detected ten times or more. The chain employs TRBV7-2 and TRBJ2-1; D gene ambiguous. This CDR3 is 14 amino acids long. V lost 3 bases and J lost 4, with 10 bases in between. Germline CDR1 SGHTA, CDR2 FQGNSA. CDR3 region: CASSFSARYNEQFF. The CDR3 nucleotides read TGTGCCAGCAGCTTCTCGGCCCGGTACAATGAGCAGTTCTTC.

This clonotype was seen ten or more times. This chain joins TRBV27 and TRBJ1-1; D is ambiguous. Trimming took 3 bases from V and 5 from J, leaving 10 bases between them. This CDR3 comprises 13 residues. From germline, CDR1 is MNHEY and CDR2 SMNVEV (reference sequence). CDR3 bases: TGTGCCAGCAGTTTGGCGCAAAGGACTGAAGCTTTCTTT. Encoded protein: CASSLAQRTEAFF.

The CDR3 DNA follows: TGTGCCAGCAGTACAGGGGGGACGCGACCCCAGCATTTT. Protein sequence: CASSTGGTRPQHF. The rearrangement links TRBV12-3 or TRBV12-4 to TRBJ1-5; TRBD1 matches 8 bases. The CDR3 is 13 residues long. The V and J ends lost 5 bases and 10 bases, in that order; junction bases with no gene match: 7.

In its sample, this clonotype was seen many times. The rearrangement uses TRBV18 and TRBJ2-7, with D perhaps matching TRBD1 or TRBD2 (5 bases each). Looked up from germline, CDR1 is KGHSH and CDR2 is LQKENI. The ends were cut back, 0 bases at V and 4 bases at J, with 13 bases in the middle. The CDR3 is 15 amino acids. CDR3 sequence (DNA): TGTGCCAGCTCACCACCGGGACCGGCATTATACGAGCAGTACTTC. Translation gives CASSPPGPALYEQYF. The full variable domain, its missing parts supplied by reference TRBV18 and TRBJ2-7, is NAGVMQNPRHLVRRRGQEARLRCSPMKGHSHVYWYRQLPEEGLKFMVYLQKENIIDESGMPKERFSAEFPKEGPSILRIQQVVRGDSAAYFCASSPPGPALYEQYFGPGTRLTVT.

This sequence joins TRBV5-1 and TRBJ1-2; TRBD1 might be the D (5 bases). The V gene lost 7 bases and the J gene lost 8 bases, with 18 bases spanning the gap. This CDR3 has 13 residues. Germline values: CDR1 SGHRS, CDR2 YFSETQ. The CDR3 loop is CASSEQEAGGYTF. The CDR3 DNA is TGCGCCAGCTCCGAACAGGAGGCAGGGGGCTACACCTTC.

There are many counts of this clonotype. The chain joins TRBV2 to TRBJ1-1; D is uncertain. The CDR3 runs 10 residues. The germline gives CDR1 SNHLY, CDR2 FYNNEI. Trimming left V 7 bases short and J 8 bases short, with 8 bases between. The CDR3 DNA sequence: TGTGCCAGCAATACAATAGAAGCTTTCTTT. Residues: CASNTIEAFF.